These 5 T cell receptor beta chains originate from one sample sequenced in a study of OX40 agonist ivuxolimab in advanced cancers. This table comes from immunoSEQ multiplex PCR, and its TCRdb copy is limited to in-frame clones, with some not included. The sample consists of around 36,000 clones, about 82% of them appearing once. Sample: CD4+ or CD8+ T cells sorted from blood, taken in a trial of the OX40 agonist ivuxolimab. All receptors come from an adult with an advanced solid tumor such as melanoma, head and neck, liver or kidney cancer.

The CDR3 DNA is TGTGCCAGCACCCAACAGGGGCGGACCACTGAAGCTTTCTTT. Amino acids: CASTQQGRTTEAFF. The rearrangement links TRBV6-5 to TRBJ1-1; 7 bases are shared with TRBD1. Per germline, CDR1 MNHEY and CDR2 SVGAGI. With V trimmed by 7 bases and J by 4 bases, 9 bases remained unmatched. The CDR3 is 14 amino acids.

J is TRBJ1-1 and V is TRBV7-9; TRBD1 agrees at 8 bases. The CDR3 totals 15 residues. Trimming cost V 5 bases and J 1 base; bases outside gene matches: 6. Germline CDR1 and CDR2: SEHNR and FQNEAQ (reference sequence). In nucleotides, the CDR3 is TGTGCCAGCAGCACCGCACAGGGGGGGAACACTGAAGCTTTCTTT. Encoded protein: CASSTAQGGNTEAFF.

This chain uses TRBV25-1 with TRBJ1-5; D is uncertain. Germline V lookup: CDR1 MGHDK, CDR2 SYGVNS. The CDR3 is 13 amino acids. Trimming took off 5 bases at V and 2 bases at J, with 7 bases between the two ends. In nucleotides, the CDR3 is TGTGCCAGCAGTAGCCTGGGCAATCAGCCCCAGCATTTT. This gives the protein CASSSLGNQPQHF.

The chain recombines TRBV5-6 with TRBJ2-1; no reliable D call. This CDR3 is 12 amino acids long. The V and J ends lost 4 bases and 5 bases respectively, with 7 bases between them. CDR1 is SGHDT and CDR2 is YYEEEE in the germline V gene. The CDR3 loop is CASSKVNNEQFF. In nucleotides, the CDR3 is TGTGCCAGCAGCAAGGTAAACAATGAGCAGTTCTTC.

The chain couples TRBV6-5 to TRBJ1-2; 8 bases line up with TRBD1. The CDR3 spans 14 residues. J lost 3 bases, V lost 2 bases, and 2 bases had no gene match. Germline loops: CDR1 MNHEY, CDR2 SVGAGI. Here the CDR3 DNA reads TGTGCCAGCAGTTACACAGGGGGAGACTATGGCTACACCTTC. Translating gives CASSYTGGDYGYTF.